The 8 T cell receptor beta chains below all came from one sample that was sequenced in a study of human T cells and chemical hapten exposure. The time point here: patch test 3, about 24 weeks after DPC sensitization. Treatment in this sample: therapeutic diphenylcyclopropenone sensitization with weekly scalp DPC. From the RACE reads, TCRdb called clonotypes with MiXCR, one entry per CDR3 protein. The sample has about 120,000 distinct CDR3 sequences; about 11% are singletons. This sample comprised whole blood, obtained in connection with sensitization to the hapten diphenylcyclopropenone (DPC). The source is a woman aged 50 to 60 with alopecia areata. Some clones in this sample may be carry-over from other donors' samples.

The CDR3 bases are TGTGCCAGCAGAGATGGACTAGCGGGAGGGCCGCGCCGGAGGACCCAGTACTTC. Its translation is CASRDGLAGGPRRRTQYF. This sequence joins TRBV28 and TRBJ2-5; 15 bases fit TRBD2. Germline CDR1 MDHEN, CDR2 SYDVKM. This CDR3 contains 18 residues. V trimming: 6 bases; J trimming: 7 bases; junction bases outside the gene matches: 15.

In this sample, this clonotype turned up many times. The chain carries TRBV20-1 and TRBJ2-3, with a tentative D call TRBD2 (5 bases). V lost 5 bases and J 1 base, leaving 10 bases between the germline ends. CDR1 DFQATT and CDR2 SNEGSKA come from the germline V gene (reference sequence). CDR3 size: 13 residues. CDR3 in DNA: TGCAGTGCTTCAATTAGCGGCACAGATACGCAGTATTTT. It codes for CSASISGTDTQYF.

This clonotype has just a few counts. The V gene is TRBV7-9, the J gene TRBJ1-3, with 8 bases fitting TRBD1. With V trimmed by 5 bases and J by 2 bases, 5 bases remained unmatched. This CDR3 is 15 amino acids long. Germline CDR1 and CDR2: SEHNR and FQNEAQ (reference sequence). CDR3 bases: TGTGCCAGCAGCATGCCGACAGGGGCTGGAAACACCATATATTTT. This translates into CASSMPTGAGNTIYF.

This clonotype was seen a handful of times. The chain combines TRBV20-1 with TRBJ1-2, with TRBD1 matching over 8 bases. J was trimmed by 8 bases and V by 0 bases; bases with no gene match: 8. The V gene's germline CDR1 is DFQATT and CDR2 SNEGSKA (reference sequence). The CDR3 spans 14 residues. The CDR3 DNA reads as TGCAGTGCTAGAGAGGGACAGGTATTGGGCGGCTACACCTTC. Translating gives CSAREGQVLGGYTF.

This sequence joins TRBV5-1 and TRBJ2-1; D not resolved. Trimming left V 0 bases short and J 6 bases short, with 4 bases between. The CDR3 has 12 amino acids. Per germline, CDR1 SGHRS and CDR2 YFSETQ. The chain's CDR3 is CASSLALNEQFF. CDR3 nucleotides: TGCGCCAGCAGCTTGGCCCTCAATGAGCAGTTCTTC.

The rearrangement joins TRBV4-2 to TRBJ2-1; D perhaps matches TRBD2 (5 bases). Germline V gene data show CDR1 as LGHNA and CDR2 as YNFKEQ. The germline V and J ends were trimmed by 0 bases and 7 bases, with 10 bases remaining between them. The CDR3 spans 14 residues. For the CDR3, the DNA is TGTGCCAGCAGCCAAGATATGGGGAGAAATGAGCAGTTCTTC. Protein product: CASSQDMGRNEQFF.

A few counts support this clonotype. The chain combines TRBV29-1 with TRBJ2-1, with D unresolved. CDR1 is SQVTM, CDR2 ANQGSEA, per germline. Trimming removed 0 bases at V and 7 bases at J, with 16 bases between. The CDR3 spans 15 residues. The CDR3 coding sequence is TGCAGCGTTGAAGAGCCTACATTGGGGATAAATGAGCAGTTCTTC. Translating it yields CSVEEPTLGINEQFF.

The sample holds a few counts of this clonotype. The chain combines TRBV7-9 with TRBJ1-5; D perhaps matches TRBD1 (5 bases). CDR3 length: 15 residues. CDR1 and CDR2 (germline): SEHNR, FQNEAQ (reference sequence). V gave up 0 bases and J gave up 7 bases, with 13 bases separating them. The CDR3 DNA sequence: TGTGCCAGCAGCTTAGCGGGGGAAAGGGGACAGCCCCAGCATTTT. Residues: CASSLAGERGQPQHF. Full variable domain (rest looked up from reference TRBV7-9 and TRBJ1-5): DTGVSQNPRHKITKRGQNVTFRCDPISEHNRLYWYRQTLGQGPEFLTYFQNEAQLEKSRLLSDRFSAERPKGSFSTLEIQRTEQGDSAMYLCASSLAGERGQPQHFGDGTRLSIL.